These 5 T cell receptor beta chains share one sample of origin, sequenced in a study of early T cells in non-severe SARS-CoV-2 infection. TCRdb passed the 5' RACE reads through MiXCR, listing each CDR3 protein once. Of approximately 70,000 distinct CDR3 sequences listed, around 5% are singletons. Sequenced material: whole blood, taken at baseline. The receptors were gathered from an adult who was a healthcare worker with PCR-confirmed SARS-CoV-2 infection or an uninfected control (not recorded which).

This clonotype showed up many times. The chain couples TRBV18 to TRBJ1-6; D gene unclear. This CDR3 comprises 13 residues. Germline CDR1 reads KGHSH; CDR2 reads LQKENI. The V gene lost 3 bases and the J gene lost 9 bases, with 9 bases spanning the gap. CDR3 coding DNA: TGTGCCAGCTCACCTCTGGAGGGTTCACCCCTCCACTTT. Encoded protein: CASSPLEGSPLHF.

V usage is TRBV7-9 and J usage is TRBJ1-4, with 8 bases aligning to TRBD1. The V segment lost 4 bases and the J segment 6 bases; nucleotides outside the gene matches: 7. The length of the CDR3 is 15 residues. Germline V lookup: CDR1 SEHNR, CDR2 FQNEAQ (reference sequence). The CDR3 protein is CASSSGQGLDEKLFF. CDR3 DNA: TGTGCCAGCAGCTCCGGACAGGGTTTGGATGAAAAACTGTTTTTT.

This clonotype was seen repeatedly, ten times or more. The chain has TRBV6-4 and TRBJ2-6; D is unclear. Deletions cut 6 bases from V and 0 bases from J, with 6 bases between. The germline gives CDR1 MRHNA, CDR2 SNTAGT. This CDR3 has 14 amino acids. The CDR3 here is CASRTDSGANVLTF. The DNA of the CDR3 is TGTGCCAGCAGAACAGACTCTGGGGCCAACGTCCTGACTTTC.

The genes are TRBV11-3 and TRBJ2-2; 10 bases agree with TRBD1. The germline V gene has CDR1 SGHNT and CDR2 YENEEA. The CDR3 is made up of 17 amino acids. The V segment lost 1 base and the J segment 7 bases; nucleotides outside the gene matches: 9. DNA of the CDR3: TGTGCCAGCAGCTTAGCTGTGACAGGGGGCTCGGGCGGGGAGCTGTTTTTT. It yields the protein CASSLAVTGGSGGELFF.

This clonotype turned up a few times. The chain combines TRBV24-1 with TRBJ2-1, with D uncertain. V lost 5 bases and J lost 5, with 9 bases in between. From germline, CDR1 is KGHDR and CDR2 SFDVKD. The CDR3 is 13 amino acids. The CDR3 DNA reads TGTGCCACCAGTGCAAACTGGAACAATGAGCAGTTCTTC. It codes for CATSANWNNEQFF.